A selection of T cell receptor beta chains follows, all from one sample in a study of T-cell reconstitution after alpha-beta-depleted transplantation in children. TCRdb re-derived calls from the PCR reads in MiXCR, one entry per CDR3 protein. The repertoire consists of approximately 420,000 distinct CDR3 sequences, with approximately 11% occurring once and the leading ten covering 4.5% to 6%. The sequencing here drew on PBMCs from the stem cell graft donor, taken from the stem cell graft. These receptors all come from a human donor who donated a stem cell graft to a child with acute myeloid leukemia. The conserved cysteine and the conserved F or W are not part of the CDR3 here. Fields, in order: V gene, clone size, CDR3 protein. A clone size is listed for some rows: how often the clone was seen (once, few, many), or a class if it is expanded.

V gene: TRBV7-9; clone size: NA; CDR3 protein: ASSFFSGQGDSPLH
V gene: TRBV2; clone size: NA; CDR3 protein: ASREKRLAGSYNEQF
V gene: TRBV6-1; clone size: few; CDR3 protein: ASRPDGVSGNTIY
V gene: TRBV5-1; clone size: NA; CDR3 protein: ASSPLPGAGTTNNSPLH
V gene: TRBV7-8; clone size: many; CDR3 protein: ASSPTGSEAF
V gene: TRBV20-1; clone size: few; CDR3 protein: SARVFGRGTDTQY
V gene: TRBV6-5; clone size: NA; CDR3 protein: ASSYSGSATGANVLT
V gene: TRBV20-1; clone size: few; CDR3 protein: SARLAGAGELF
V gene: TRBV27; clone size: NA; CDR3 protein: ASRDRAGGANVLT
V gene: TRBV20-1; clone size: NA; CDR3 protein: SATTVDAYTGYGYT
V gene: TRBV9; clone size: NA; CDR3 protein: ASSVVSGGDTQY
V gene: TRBV20-1; clone size: few; CDR3 protein: SARDATGAQETQY
V gene: TRBV6-1; clone size: few; CDR3 protein: ASSRIAGSGELF
V gene: TRBV20-1; clone size: NA; CDR3 protein: SARPRPPDYEQY
V gene: TRBV6-5; clone size: few; CDR3 protein: ASSYYQGADGELF
V gene: TRBV10-3; clone size: NA; CDR3 protein: ATSASRTGLGSNQPQH
V gene: TRBV21-1; clone size: many; CDR3 protein: ASGWGTAQETQY
V gene: TRBV20-1; clone size: many; CDR3 protein: SASASGAFSYEQY
V gene: TRBV7-2; clone size: many; CDR3 protein: ASSLNAAAEQY
V gene: TRBV9; clone size: NA; CDR3 protein: ASSVGFSNQPQH
V gene: TRBV20-1; clone size: many; CDR3 protein: SALAAGQSGTQY
V gene: TRBV6-5; clone size: many; CDR3 protein: ASSSAGGLGNTIY
V gene: TRBV12-3/TRBV12-4; clone size: NA; CDR3 protein: ASRQGGSGNTIY
V gene: TRBV5-4; clone size: many; CDR3 protein: ASSLGQGSGYGYT
V gene: TRBV11-1; clone size: few; CDR3 protein: ASSPLGATFATNEKLF
V gene: TRBV6-2/TRBV6-3; clone size: few; CDR3 protein: ASRLPGGGSSLGEQF
V gene: TRBV6-4; clone size: few; CDR3 protein: ASSDGPYNEQF
V gene: TRBV7-8; clone size: NA; CDR3 protein: ASSLDLTLTEAF
V gene: TRBV4-1; clone size: NA; CDR3 protein: ASSQVGGGAYEQY
V gene: TRBV5-1; clone size: NA; CDR3 protein: ASSLGAPADTQY
V gene: TRBV9; clone size: NA; CDR3 protein: ASSEGADLGTQY
V gene: TRBV3-1; clone size: few; CDR3 protein: ASSQDPRLRKETQY
V gene: TRBV29-1; clone size: many; CDR3 protein: SVVGNTGELF
V gene: TRBV7-9; clone size: few; CDR3 protein: ASSSYQMGGTSYNEQF
V gene: TRBV12-3/TRBV12-4; clone size: NA; CDR3 protein: ASSRTSGMSYEQY
V gene: TRBV4-3; clone size: few; CDR3 protein: ASSPSGSGSFYEQY
V gene: TRBV5-1; clone size: NA; CDR3 protein: ASRYRQDRDTQY
V gene: TRBV12-3/TRBV12-4; clone size: NA; CDR3 protein: ASRQQGQPQH
V gene: TRBV6-2/TRBV6-3; clone size: many; CDR3 protein: ASRGLVRSTDTQY
V gene: TRBV9; clone size: few; CDR3 protein: ASSGTSGRITDTQY
V gene: TRBV20-1; clone size: few; CDR3 protein: SARRGSAYNEQF
V gene: TRBV12-3/TRBV12-4; clone size: few; CDR3 protein: ASSLTTGPNTEAF
V gene: TRBV20-1; clone size: NA; CDR3 protein: SARVLAGGPVGDTQY
V gene: TRBV25-1; clone size: few; CDR3 protein: ASSDASSGSFNEQF
V gene: TRBV30; clone size: NA; CDR3 protein: AWSLDRGRWD
V gene: TRBV12-3/TRBV12-4; clone size: many; CDR3 protein: ASSGGENTGELF
V gene: TRBV18; clone size: NA; CDR3 protein: ASSRITGPGNTIY
V gene: TRBV5-6; clone size: few; CDR3 protein: ASSLGRWTDTQY
V gene: TRBV6-2/TRBV6-3; clone size: few; CDR3 protein: ASSYGLDSLNTGELF
V gene: TRBV5-1; clone size: few; CDR3 protein: ASSLGNNRAGELF
V gene: TRBV7-8; clone size: NA; CDR3 protein: ASSRSGRAPDTQY
V gene: TRBV7-2; clone size: NA; CDR3 protein: ASSLFVSDTQY
V gene: TRBV4-2; clone size: NA; CDR3 protein: ASSQGWRGDAGELF
V gene: TRBV6-5; clone size: many; CDR3 protein: ASSYIGLRQPQH
V gene: TRBV11-1; clone size: many; CDR3 protein: ASSLYRDRTYNEQF
V gene: TRBV10-3; clone size: many; CDR3 protein: AISESGSIYEQY